Reported below is one T cell receptor beta chain. Its specificity is not known. Generated by immunoSEQ multiplex PCR, the TCRdb table keeps only in-frame clones and is missing some. Of approximately 65,000 clones detected, 91% appear once; the ten largest clones hold 10% to 13%. Trimming removed 0 bases at V and 8 bases at J, with 13 bases between. Germline values: CDR1 MNHEY, CDR2 SVGAGI. CDR3 length: 14 amino acids. Described time point: cycle 4 day 1 (C4D1), after 5 to 7 weeks of nivolumab. Exposure to brentuximab vedotin varied, and each patient had relapsed following autologous stem cell transplantation. This specimen belongs to a study of PD-1 blockade in classical Hodgkin lymphoma. Regarding the study as a whole: Why repertoires differed is undefined; disease activity or prior therapy possibly contributed. Nivolumab starters within 1 year of ASCT were excluded. Newly diagnosed patients reportedly had lower baseline TCR diversity than healthy donors.

This clonotype was sampled from a human donor with classical Hodgkin lymphoma. The chain carries TRBV6-5 and TRBJ1-2; a possible D gene is TRBD1 (5 bases). Source: peripheral blood mononuclear cells (PBMCs), taken before the fourth cycle of nivolumab. The CDR3 here is CASSYSGGSGGYTF. CDR3 in DNA: TGTGCCAGCAGTTACTCCGGGGGTTCAGGAGGCTACACCTTC.